A selection of T cell receptor beta chains follows, all from one sample in a study of OX40 agonist ivuxolimab in advanced cancers. Assay used: immunoSEQ multiplex PCR; TCRdb lists only in-frame clones, some missing. This sample has roughly 61,000 clones; around 90% occur once, and the top ten carry roughly 1.9%. The sample consisted of CD4+ or CD8+ T cells sorted from blood, taken in a trial of the OX40 agonist ivuxolimab. The receptors come from an adult with an advanced solid tumor such as melanoma, head and neck, liver or kidney cancer. Each CDR3 is given with its conserved first and last residue. D genes are given only for firm matches. Where a row states a size, it is once, few, many or the class of an expanded clone; other rows omit it.

>.|.|TRBJ2-2|TRBV7-9
TGTGCCAGCAGCTTATCCAGGGACACCGGGGAGCTGTTTTTT
CASSLSRDTGELFF
>.|.|TRBJ2-3|TRBV2
TGTGCCAGCTCTTATTCGCCCGTGGATACGCAGTATTTT
CASSYSPVDTQYF
>.|.|TRBJ1-1|TRBV7-3
TGTGCCAGCAGCTTAACAGGGAGCGGCGGGTGGACTGAAGCTTTCTTT
CASSLTGSGGWTEAFF
>TRBD2|.|TRBJ2-1|TRBV19
TGTGCCAGTAGTCCCGGGGGGGGGACTAGCGGGAGTTGGTATGAGCAGTTCTTC
CASSPGGGTSGSWYEQFF
>.|once|TRBJ2-2|TRBV6-5
TGTGCCAGCAAAGGGTGGAGCACCGGGGAGCTGTTTTTT
CASKGWSTGELFF
>.|.|TRBJ1-2|TRBV29-1
TGCAGCGTTGAAGCCGGACATTCCTCCTATGGCTACACCTTC
CSVEAGHSSYGYTF
>TRBD1|once|TRBJ1-2|TRBV29-1
TGCAGCGTTGAAGATCGGGGCAGGGGGGACTATGGCTACACCTTC
CSVEDRGRGDYGYTF
>TRBD2|.|TRBJ2-2|TRBV4-2
TGTGCCAGCAGCCGAGGCGGGGGGGAGGTCACCGGGGAGCTGTTTTTT
CASSRGGGEVTGELFF
>.|.|TRBJ2-7|TRBV6-5
TGTGCCAGCAGTTACTCGCCAGGGGGGGAGTACTTC
CASSYSPGGEYF
>.|.|TRBJ2-1|TRBV30
TGTGCCTGGAGTGATGACAAGAGCTCCTACAATGAGCAGTTCTTC
CAWSDDKSSYNEQFF
>.|.|TRBJ2-5|TRBV20-1
TGCAGTGTCTATCAGGAGACCCAGTACTTC
CSVYQETQYF
>.|.|TRBJ2-5|TRBV7-2
TGTGCCAGCAGTCACCCTGAGACCCAGTACTTC
CASSHPETQYF
>.|.|TRBJ1-4|TRBV18
TGTGCCAGCTCACCACTCGGACCAACTAATGAAAAACTGTTTTTT
CASSPLGPTNEKLFF
>.|once|TRBJ1-4|TRBV7-2
TGTGCCAGCAGCTTAGGCCGAAATGAAAAACTGTTTTTT
CASSLGRNEKLFF
>.|once|TRBJ1-2|TRBV4-2
TGTGCCAGCAGACCTACAAGCCCTACAGGAATGTACACCTTC
CASRPTSPTGMYTF
>.|once|TRBJ1-5|TRBV4-2
TGTGCCAGCAGCCAAGATCAGGCGGGCAATCAGCCCCAGCATTTT
CASSQDQAGNQPQHF
>TRBD2|.|TRBJ2-7|TRBV7-7
TGTGCCAGCAGCCCACCGGGACTAGCGAGACTGTACTTC
CASSPPGLARLYF
>TRBD2|.|TRBJ2-2|TRBV11-2
TGTGCCAGCAGCTTCGGGACTAGCGGGAGACCCGGGGAGCTGTTTTTT
CASSFGTSGRPGELFF
>.|.|TRBJ2-7|TRBV15
TGTGCCACCAGCAGAGATCGGTACGAGCAGTACTTC
CATSRDRYEQYF
>.|.|TRBJ2-7|TRBV7-2
TGTGCCAGCAGCCCGAGCGGGTACTCCTACGAGCAGTACTTC
CASSPSGYSYEQYF
>.|.|TRBJ1-1|TRBV6-1
TGTGCCAGCATAAGGAACACTGAAGCTTTCTTT
CASIRNTEAFF
>.|.|TRBJ1-4|TRBV29-1
TGCAGCGTTGAAGATCGGTGGGGGCCAAGAGAAAAACTGTTTTTT
CSVEDRWGPREKLFF
>.|.|TRBJ1-1|TRBV28
TGTGCCAGCAGTTTACGCACTGAAGCTTTCTTT
CASSLRTEAFF
>TRBD2|.|TRBJ2-2|TRBV6-4
TGTGCCAGCAGGAGCGGGGGGGTTTTAACCGGGGAGCCGTTTTTT
CASRSGGVLTGEPFF
>.|.|TRBJ1-2|TRBV28
TGTGCCAGCAGTTTGGGAGCCTATGGCTACACCTTC
CASSLGAYGYTF
>.|.|TRBJ1-4|TRBV4-1
TGCGCCAGCAGCCGTTGGAGGAATGAAAAACTGTTTTTT
CASSRWRNEKLFF
>.|.|TRBJ1-1|TRBV18
TGTGCCAGCTCACAATTGGAGAACACTGAAGCTTTCTTT
CASSQLENTEAFF
>TRBD2|.|TRBJ2-3|TRBV7-9
TGTGCCAGCAGCATTGGGACTAGCGGGAGAACAGATACGCAGTATTTT
CASSIGTSGRTDTQYF
>.|.|TRBJ1-1|TRBV5-4
TGTGCCAGCAGCCCCGGGACGGTGAACACTGAAGCTTTCTTT
CASSPGTVNTEAFF
>.|once|TRBJ1-5|TRBV7-2
TGTGCCAGCAGCTTAGGCCCCAGCGATCGTACTCAGCCCCAGCATTTT
CASSLGPSDRTQPQHF
>.|.|TRBJ1-6|TRBV5-1
TGCGCCAGCAGCTTGGCCTCGGCAGGGGAGCCCCTCCACTTT
CASSLASAGEPLHF
>TRBD1|.|TRBJ1-5|TRBV5-4
TGTGCCAGCAGCACAGGGGGCATTAATCAGCCCCAGCATTTT
CASSTGGINQPQHF